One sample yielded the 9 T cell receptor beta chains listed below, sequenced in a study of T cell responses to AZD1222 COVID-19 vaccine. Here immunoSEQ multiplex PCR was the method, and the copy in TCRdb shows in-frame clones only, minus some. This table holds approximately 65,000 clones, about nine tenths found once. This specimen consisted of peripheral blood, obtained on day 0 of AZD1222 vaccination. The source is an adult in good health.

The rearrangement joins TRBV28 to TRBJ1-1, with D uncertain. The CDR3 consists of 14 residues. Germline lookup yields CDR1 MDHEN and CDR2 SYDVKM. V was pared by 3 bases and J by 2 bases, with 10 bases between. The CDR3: CASSLAHENTEAFF. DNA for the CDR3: TGTGCCAGCAGTTTGGCACACGAAAACACTGAAGCTTTCTTT.

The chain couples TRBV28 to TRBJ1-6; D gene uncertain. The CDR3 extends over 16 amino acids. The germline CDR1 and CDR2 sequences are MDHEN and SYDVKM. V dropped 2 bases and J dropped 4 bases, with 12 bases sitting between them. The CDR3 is CASSLTLRQYNSPLHF. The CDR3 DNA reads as TGTGCCAGCAGTTTAACGCTCCGCCAGTATAATTCACCCCTCCACTTT.

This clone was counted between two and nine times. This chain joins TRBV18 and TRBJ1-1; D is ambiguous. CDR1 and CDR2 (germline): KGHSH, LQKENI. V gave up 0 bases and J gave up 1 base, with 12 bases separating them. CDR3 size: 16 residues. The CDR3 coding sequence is TGTGCCAGCTCACCACCGGTACTCGGAGCGAACACTGAAGCTTTCTTT. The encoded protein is CASSPPVLGANTEAFF.

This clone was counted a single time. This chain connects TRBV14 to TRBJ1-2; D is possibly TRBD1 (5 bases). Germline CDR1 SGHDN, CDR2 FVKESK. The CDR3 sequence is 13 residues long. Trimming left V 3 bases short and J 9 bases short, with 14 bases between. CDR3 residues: CASSQFSGGSYTF. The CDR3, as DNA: TGTGCCAGCAGCCAGTTCTCCGGGGGAAGCTACACCTTC.

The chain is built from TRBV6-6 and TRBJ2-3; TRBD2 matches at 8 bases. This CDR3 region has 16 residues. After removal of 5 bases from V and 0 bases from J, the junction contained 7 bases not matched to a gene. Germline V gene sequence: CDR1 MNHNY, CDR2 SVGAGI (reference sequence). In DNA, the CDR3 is TGTGCCAGCAGTAACCCCTTAGCGGGGAGCACAGATACGCAGTATTTT. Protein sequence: CASSNPLAGSTDTQYF.

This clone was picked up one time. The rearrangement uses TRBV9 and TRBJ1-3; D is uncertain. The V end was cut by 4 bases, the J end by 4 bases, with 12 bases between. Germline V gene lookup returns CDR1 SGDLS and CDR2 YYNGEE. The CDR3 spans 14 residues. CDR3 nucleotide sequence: TGTGCCAGCAGCACCTCTTACCCCGGAAACACCATATATTTT. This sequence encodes CASSTSYPGNTIYF.

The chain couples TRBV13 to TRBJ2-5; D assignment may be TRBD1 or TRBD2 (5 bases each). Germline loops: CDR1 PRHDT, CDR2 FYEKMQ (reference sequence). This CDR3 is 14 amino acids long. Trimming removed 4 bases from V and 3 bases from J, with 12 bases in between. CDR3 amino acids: CASSSAGTEETQYF. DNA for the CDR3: TGTGCCAGCAGCTCAGCCGGGACGGAAGAGACCCAGTACTTC.

The CDR3 coding sequence is TGCGCCAGCAGCTTCGGACAGCAAGCCTACGAGCAGTACTTC. It translates to CASSFGQQAYEQYF. The rearrangement joins TRBV5-1 to TRBJ2-7, with D maybe TRBD1 (6 bases). The CDR3 is 14 residues long. Germline-derived CDR1 and CDR2 are SGHRS and YFSETQ. The V gene lost 2 bases and the J gene lost 2 bases, with 11 bases spanning the gap.

The DNA for the CDR3 is TGTGCCAGCAGTTTGATGGGCACCTTGAACACTGAAGCTTTCTTT. Its protein is CASSLMGTLNTEAFF. The genes are TRBV6-5 and TRBJ1-1, with D unresolved. Per the germline V gene, CDR1 is MNHEY and CDR2 is SVGAGI. This CDR3 is built from 15 residues. Trimming removed 4 bases from V and 0 bases from J, with 12 bases in between.